The 2 T cell receptor beta chains listed next were all sequenced from one sample in a study of identical twins. TCRdb re-analysed the 5' RACE reads in MiXCR, keeping a single row per CDR3 protein. The sample holds some 900,000 distinct CDR3 sequences; more than 9% are singletons and the top ten take around 1.5%. These data also featured in a second study, about yellow fever vaccine responses in identical twins.

What was sequenced was PBMCs. These receptors all stem from a woman aged 18-29 years in good health.

The CDR3 region is CASMSPHYNEQFF. The CDR3 nucleotides are TGTGCCAGCATGAGCCCTCACTACAATGAGCAGTTCTTC. The chain uses TRBV7-9 and TRBJ2-1; D not resolved. Trimming took off 7 bases at V and 3 bases at J, with 10 bases between the two ends. The CDR3 consists of 13 residues. Germline V gene lookup returns CDR1 SEHNR and CDR2 FQNEAQ (reference sequence).

The chain recombines TRBV5-1 with TRBJ2-2, with D possibly TRBD1 on 5 matching bases. The V gene lost 2 bases and the J gene lost 2 bases, with 10 bases spanning the gap. The germline V gene encodes CDR1 SGHRS and CDR2 YFSETQ. The CDR3 is 15 residues long. CDR3 bases: TGCGCCAGCAGCTTTGACAGCCTAAACACCGGGGAGCTGTTTTTT. Translation: CASSFDSLNTGELFF.